This is a list of T cell receptor beta chains from one sample in a study of regulatory T cells in long-lasting Graves disease. Via MiXCR, TCRdb re-called the multiplex PCR reads, giving one row per CDR3 protein. The sample lists more than 350,000 distinct CDR3 sequences; roughly a fifth were seen once. The sequences come from peripheral blood mononuclear cells (PBMCs), collected when the disease was refractory, from a patient treated with antithyroid drugs. These receptors originate from a female donor with Graves disease. The CDR3 runs from the conserved cysteine through the conserved F or W. Each record gives: V gene, clone size, CDR3 length, D gene, J gene, CDR3 DNA, CDR3 protein. A D gene is named only where the DNA matches it firmly. Expanded clones are given a class, and other clones once, few, many or no size at all.

v_gene: TRBV20-1
abundance: .
len: 12
d_gene: .
j_gene: TRBJ2-1
CDR3nt: TGCAGTGCTAGAACCGGTTTCAATGAGCAGTTCTTC
CDR3aa: CSARTGFNEQFF

v_gene: TRBV20-1
abundance: few
len: 14
d_gene: .
j_gene: TRBJ2-3
CDR3nt: TGCAGTGCTAGATTGCCTAGCTCCGCGGATACGCAGTATTTT
CDR3aa: CSARLPSSADTQYF

v_gene: TRBV7-9
abundance: .
len: 15
d_gene: .
j_gene: TRBJ1-1
CDR3nt: TGTGCCAGCAGCTATTCAGTTGACAGGAACACTGAAGCTTTCTTT
CDR3aa: CASSYSVDRNTEAFF

v_gene: TRBV27
abundance: many
len: 14
d_gene: TRBD1
j_gene: TRBJ1-5
CDR3nt: TGTGCCAGCAGTTCGGGACAGGGGAATCAGCCCCAGCATTTT
CDR3aa: CASSSGQGNQPQHF

v_gene: TRBV28
abundance: few
len: 16
d_gene: .
j_gene: TRBJ1-3
CDR3nt: TGTGCCAGCAGTTTCAGGGGCCTTACCTCTGGAAACACCATATATTTT
CDR3aa: CASSFRGLTSGNTIYF

v_gene: TRBV2
abundance: many
len: 13
d_gene: .
j_gene: TRBJ1-3
CDR3nt: TGTGCCAGCAGCCAGAACTCTGGAAACACCATATATTTT
CDR3aa: CASSQNSGNTIYF

v_gene: TRBV19
abundance: few
len: 16
d_gene: TRBD1
j_gene: TRBJ1-5
CDR3nt: TGTGCCAGTAGATCGAGATCTGACAGGGAGGGACAGCCCCAGCATTTT
CDR3aa: CASRSRSDREGQPQHF

v_gene: TRBV5-1
abundance: many
len: 15
d_gene: TRBD1
j_gene: TRBJ2-2
CDR3nt: TGCGCCAGCAGCTCGCGGACAGGGGTCACCGGGGAGCTGTTTTTT
CDR3aa: CASSSRTGVTGELFF

v_gene: TRBV18
abundance: .
len: 13
d_gene: .
j_gene: TRBJ1-2
CDR3nt: TGTGCCAGCTCACCTGACACAGGGTTTGGCTACACCTTC
CDR3aa: CASSPDTGFGYTF

v_gene: TRBV7-2
abundance: .
len: 13
d_gene: TRBD2
j_gene: TRBJ2-7
CDR3nt: TGTGCCAGCAGCTTTGACTACAGCGGGGAGCAGTGCTTC
CDR3aa: CASSFDYSGEQCF

v_gene: TRBV29-1
abundance: .
len: 14
d_gene: TRBD2
j_gene: TRBJ2-7
CDR3nt: TGCAGCGTTGTCTTCGGGGGGGAAAGGTTTGAGCAGTACTTC
CDR3aa: CSVVFGGERFEQYF

v_gene: TRBV2
abundance: many
len: 14
d_gene: .
j_gene: TRBJ1-2
CDR3nt: TGTGCCAGCAGTGAAGCTGGGAGCACCTATGGCTACACCTTC
CDR3aa: CASSEAGSTYGYTF

v_gene: TRBV6-2/TRBV6-3
abundance: many
len: 15
d_gene: .
j_gene: TRBJ2-7
CDR3nt: TGTGCCAGCAGTTACTCGGATGGCAGCTCCTACGAGCAGTACTTC
CDR3aa: CASSYSDGSSYEQYF

v_gene: TRBV3-1
abundance: .
len: 15
d_gene: .
j_gene: TRBJ1-3
CDR3nt: TGTGCCAGCAGCCAAGTTCAAGGGGCTGGAAACACCATATATTTT
CDR3aa: CASSQVQGAGNTIYF

v_gene: TRBV12-3/TRBV12-4
abundance: .
len: 14
d_gene: TRBD1
j_gene: TRBJ1-5
CDR3nt: TGTGCCAGCAGTGGGACAGGTGCTCTCCAGCCCCAGCATTTT
CDR3aa: CASSGTGALQPQHF

v_gene: TRBV24-1
abundance: many
len: 13
d_gene: TRBD1
j_gene: TRBJ2-7
CDR3nt: TGTGCCACCAGTCTGACAGGGGGCTACGAGCAGTACTTC
CDR3aa: CATSLTGGYEQYF

v_gene: TRBV20-1
abundance: many
len: 13
d_gene: TRBD1
j_gene: TRBJ1-1
CDR3nt: TGCAGTGCCTGGACAGGGATGAACACTGAAGCTTTCTTT
CDR3aa: CSAWTGMNTEAFF

v_gene: TRBV12-3/TRBV12-4
abundance: many
len: 13
d_gene: .
j_gene: TRBJ1-5
CDR3nt: TGTGCCAGCAGTTCCCAGGGAGGGCAGCCCCAGCATTTT
CDR3aa: CASSSQGGQPQHF

v_gene: TRBV12-3/TRBV12-4
abundance: .
len: 14
d_gene: TRBD2
j_gene: TRBJ2-1
CDR3nt: TGTGCCAGCCTTTCGACTAGCGGGAGCAATGAGCAGTTCTTC
CDR3aa: CASLSTSGSNEQFF

v_gene: TRBV6-1
abundance: few
len: 14
d_gene: TRBD1
j_gene: TRBJ2-2
CDR3nt: TGTGCCACCCGACAGGGGGCAAGGACCGGGGAGCTGTTTTTT
CDR3aa: CATRQGARTGELFF

v_gene: TRBV3-1
abundance: few
len: 18
d_gene: TRBD2
j_gene: TRBJ2-1
CDR3nt: TGTGCCAGCAGCCAAGCGGGACTAGCGGGAGATGGATGGAATGAGCAGTTCTTC
CDR3aa: CASSQAGLAGDGWNEQFF

v_gene: TRBV10-3
abundance: .
len: 16
d_gene: TRBD2
j_gene: TRBJ2-1
CDR3nt: TGTGCCATCAGTGAGTCGCAGCGGGAGGGAAGCAATGAGCAGTTCTTC
CDR3aa: CAISESQREGSNEQFF

v_gene: TRBV6-5
abundance: many
len: 13
d_gene: .
j_gene: TRBJ1-2
CDR3nt: TGTGCCAGCAGTTCGTTGGGGCCCTATGGCTACACCTTC
CDR3aa: CASSSLGPYGYTF

v_gene: TRBV6-1
abundance: few
len: 21
d_gene: TRBD2
j_gene: TRBJ2-7
CDR3nt: TGTGCCAGCCGGTGGCCGGCAACCGGGACTAGCGGGAGGGCCTCGGGTTACGAGCAGTACTTC
CDR3aa: CASRWPATGTSGRASGYEQYF

v_gene: TRBV28
abundance: many
len: 15
d_gene: .
j_gene: TRBJ1-2
CDR3nt: TGTGCCAGCAGTTTGCTCAGGGGCCGGACCTATGGCTACACCTTC
CDR3aa: CASSLLRGRTYGYTF

v_gene: TRBV2
abundance: many
len: 14
d_gene: .
j_gene: TRBJ1-1
CDR3nt: TGTGCCAGCAGTGTTCCCGGGTTGAACACTGAAGCTTTCTTT
CDR3aa: CASSVPGLNTEAFF

v_gene: TRBV4-1
abundance: .
len: 15
d_gene: .
j_gene: TRBJ1-2
CDR3nt: TGCGCCAGCAGCCAAGTTCCGGGTAGAAACTATGGCTACACCTTC
CDR3aa: CASSQVPGRNYGYTF

v_gene: TRBV28
abundance: .
len: 16
d_gene: .
j_gene: TRBJ1-3
CDR3nt: TGTGCCAGCAGTTTGGCCGGGGCATCTCCTGGAAACACCATATATTTT
CDR3aa: CASSLAGASPGNTIYF

v_gene: TRBV20-1
abundance: .
len: 16
d_gene: .
j_gene: TRBJ2-5
CDR3nt: TGCAGTGCTAGGATGATAAGCGGCCAAACGGGAGAGACCCAGTACTTC
CDR3aa: CSARMISGQTGETQYF

v_gene: TRBV28
abundance: many
len: 13
d_gene: .
j_gene: TRBJ1-2
CDR3nt: TGTGCCAGCAGTATAACAGGGTCCTATGGCTACACCTTC
CDR3aa: CASSITGSYGYTF

v_gene: TRBV7-9
abundance: .
len: 14
d_gene: .
j_gene: TRBJ2-5
CDR3nt: TGTGCCAGCAGCTTAAACCACTGGGGAGAGGCCCAGTACTTC
CDR3aa: CASSLNHWGEAQYF

v_gene: TRBV24-1
abundance: few
len: 18
d_gene: TRBD2
j_gene: TRBJ2-2
CDR3nt: TGTGCCACCAGTGATTTGCATGACAGCGGGAGTATAACCGGGGAGCTGTTTTTT
CDR3aa: CATSDLHDSGSITGELFF

v_gene: TRBV12-3/TRBV12-4
abundance: many
len: 11
d_gene: .
j_gene: TRBJ2-7
CDR3nt: TGTGCCAGCAGTCTCTTTAACGAGCAGTACTTC
CDR3aa: CASSLFNEQYF

v_gene: TRBV6-1
abundance: many
len: 13
d_gene: .
j_gene: TRBJ2-5
CDR3nt: TGTGCCAGCAGCGTTAGCGGCCAAGAGACCCAGTACTTC
CDR3aa: CASSVSGQETQYF

v_gene: TRBV2
abundance: .
len: 13
d_gene: TRBD1
j_gene: TRBJ2-7
CDR3nt: TGTGCCAGCGCGCGGACAGGGAGCTACGAGCAGTACTTC
CDR3aa: CASARTGSYEQYF

v_gene: TRBV5-1
abundance: .
len: 15
d_gene: .
j_gene: TRBJ1-4
CDR3nt: TGCGCCAGCAGCCAAACAGGGACTACTAATGAAAAACTGTTTTTT
CDR3aa: CASSQTGTTNEKLFF

v_gene: TRBV20-1
abundance: .
len: 11
d_gene: .
j_gene: TRBJ2-2
CDR3nt: TGCAGTGCTAGAAGCGACGGGGAGCTGTTTTTT
CDR3aa: CSARSDGELFF

v_gene: TRBV12-3/TRBV12-4
abundance: few
len: 13
d_gene: .
j_gene: TRBJ1-3
CDR3nt: TGTGCCAGCAGGGAGAGGGCTGGAAACACCATATATTTT
CDR3aa: CASRERAGNTIYF

v_gene: TRBV28
abundance: many
len: 16
d_gene: TRBD2
j_gene: TRBJ2-7
CDR3nt: TGTGCCAGCAGTCCTATCGGACTAGCGACGCACTACGAGCAGTACTTC
CDR3aa: CASSPIGLATHYEQYF

v_gene: TRBV28
abundance: many
len: 17
d_gene: TRBD1
j_gene: TRBJ2-2
CDR3nt: TGTGCCAGCAGTTTTGCCCCCGCGACAGGGTTCACCGGGGAGCTGTTTTTT
CDR3aa: CASSFAPATGFTGELFF

v_gene: TRBV7-9
abundance: few
len: 13
d_gene: .
j_gene: TRBJ2-2
CDR3nt: TGTGCCAGCAGCTTTCAGGGTACCGGGGAGCTGTTTTTT
CDR3aa: CASSFQGTGELFF

v_gene: TRBV7-2
abundance: few
len: 14
d_gene: TRBD2
j_gene: TRBJ2-7
CDR3nt: TGTGCCAGCAGCTTAACAGCGGGAAGCTACGAGCAGTACTTC
CDR3aa: CASSLTAGSYEQYF

v_gene: TRBV4-1
abundance: .
len: 17
d_gene: .
j_gene: TRBJ1-1
CDR3nt: TGCGCCAGCAGCCAAGTTCCGCCCGGGGGAGAGGACACTGAAGCTTTCTTT
CDR3aa: CASSQVPPGGEDTEAFF

v_gene: TRBV2
abundance: many
len: 12
d_gene: TRBD1
j_gene: TRBJ1-2
CDR3nt: TGTGCCGCGCGGGACAGAGCCTATGGCTACACCTTC
CDR3aa: CAARDRAYGYTF

v_gene: TRBV11-2
abundance: .
len: 17
d_gene: TRBD1
j_gene: TRBJ2-7
CDR3nt: TGCGCCAGCAGCCAAGAGAAGGGACAGGGGAGACCCTACGAGCAGTACTTC
CDR3aa: CASSQEKGQGRPYEQYF

v_gene: TRBV28
abundance: many
len: 15
d_gene: TRBD1
j_gene: TRBJ2-1
CDR3nt: TGTGCCAGCAGTCCGGGGACAGGCTCCTACAATGAGCAGTTCTTC
CDR3aa: CASSPGTGSYNEQFF

v_gene: TRBV5-1
abundance: .
len: 13
d_gene: .
j_gene: TRBJ2-3
CDR3nt: TGCGCCAGCAGCTGGAAGTGGGAAGATACGCAGTATTTT
CDR3aa: CASSWKWEDTQYF

v_gene: TRBV20-1
abundance: .
len: 15
d_gene: TRBD2
j_gene: TRBJ2-1
CDR3nt: TGCAGTGCCCCAGGGAGCGGGAGTATTAGCAATGAGCAGTTCTTC
CDR3aa: CSAPGSGSISNEQFF

v_gene: TRBV6-2/TRBV6-3
abundance: once
len: 16
d_gene: TRBD2
j_gene: TRBJ2-1
CDR3nt: TGTGCCAGCAGTTATACTAGCGGGGAGCTACACAATGAGCAGTTCTTC
CDR3aa: CASSYTSGELHNEQFF

v_gene: TRBV28
abundance: .
len: 12
d_gene: .
j_gene: TRBJ2-1
CDR3nt: TGTGCCAGCAGAGAGGACGGCAATGAGCAGTTCTTC
CDR3aa: CASREDGNEQFF

v_gene: TRBV4-2
abundance: .
len: 16
d_gene: .
j_gene: TRBJ2-7
CDR3nt: TGTGCCAGCAGCCAAGAGGCGGGGGCCACTAATTACGAGCAGTACTTC
CDR3aa: CASSQEAGATNYEQYF

v_gene: TRBV7-3
abundance: .
len: 13
d_gene: TRBD1
j_gene: TRBJ1-1
CDR3nt: TGTGCCAGCAGCTATCACCCGGGACAGAAAGCTTTCTTT
CDR3aa: CASSYHPGQKAFF

v_gene: TRBV28
abundance: many
len: 14
d_gene: .
j_gene: TRBJ1-5
CDR3nt: TGTGCCAGCAGCTCGTCGGGGACGAATCAGCCCCAGCATTTT
CDR3aa: CASSSSGTNQPQHF

v_gene: TRBV5-1
abundance: few
len: 17
d_gene: .
j_gene: TRBJ2-3
CDR3nt: TGCGCCAGCAGCTTGACCGCAGGGCGAGGGGTCACAGATACGCAGTATTTT
CDR3aa: CASSLTAGRGVTDTQYF

v_gene: TRBV7-9
abundance: few
len: 16
d_gene: TRBD1
j_gene: TRBJ2-2
CDR3nt: TGTGCCAGCAGCTTCCCGGGACAGGGTTACACCGGGGAGCTGTTTTTT
CDR3aa: CASSFPGQGYTGELFF

v_gene: TRBV30
abundance: .
len: 13
d_gene: TRBD1
j_gene: TRBJ1-2
CDR3nt: TGTGCCTGGAGTGTAACAGGGGGCTATGGCTACACCTTC
CDR3aa: CAWSVTGGYGYTF

v_gene: TRBV28
abundance: once
len: 14
d_gene: .
j_gene: TRBJ2-1
CDR3nt: TGTGCCAGCAGGGCAGGGTACTCCTACAATGAGCAGTTCTTC
CDR3aa: CASRAGYSYNEQFF

v_gene: TRBV28
abundance: many
len: 14
d_gene: TRBD2
j_gene: TRBJ2-7
CDR3nt: TGTGCCAGCAGTTTTTTAAGCGGGAGTTTCGAGCAGTACTTC
CDR3aa: CASSFLSGSFEQYF

v_gene: TRBV30
abundance: many
len: 14
d_gene: .
j_gene: TRBJ1-1
CDR3nt: TGTGCCTGGAGGCCGGGAAGACAAAACACTGAAGCTTTCTTT
CDR3aa: CAWRPGRQNTEAFF

v_gene: TRBV13
abundance: many
len: 16
d_gene: TRBD1
j_gene: TRBJ2-2
CDR3nt: TGTGCCAGCAGCTCGGACCGGACAGGGAGCACCGGGGAGCTGTTTTTT
CDR3aa: CASSSDRTGSTGELFF